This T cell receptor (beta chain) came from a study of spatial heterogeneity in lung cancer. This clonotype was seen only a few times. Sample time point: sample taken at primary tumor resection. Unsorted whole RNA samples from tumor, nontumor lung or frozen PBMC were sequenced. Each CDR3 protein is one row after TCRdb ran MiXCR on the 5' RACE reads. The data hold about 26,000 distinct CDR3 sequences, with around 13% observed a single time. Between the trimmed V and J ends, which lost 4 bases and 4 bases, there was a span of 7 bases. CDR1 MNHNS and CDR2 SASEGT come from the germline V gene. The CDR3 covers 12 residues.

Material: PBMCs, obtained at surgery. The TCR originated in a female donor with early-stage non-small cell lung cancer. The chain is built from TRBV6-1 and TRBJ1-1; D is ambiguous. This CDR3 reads CASSVGSTEAFF. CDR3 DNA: TGTGCCAGCAGTGTTGGGTCCACTGAAGCTTTCTTT.